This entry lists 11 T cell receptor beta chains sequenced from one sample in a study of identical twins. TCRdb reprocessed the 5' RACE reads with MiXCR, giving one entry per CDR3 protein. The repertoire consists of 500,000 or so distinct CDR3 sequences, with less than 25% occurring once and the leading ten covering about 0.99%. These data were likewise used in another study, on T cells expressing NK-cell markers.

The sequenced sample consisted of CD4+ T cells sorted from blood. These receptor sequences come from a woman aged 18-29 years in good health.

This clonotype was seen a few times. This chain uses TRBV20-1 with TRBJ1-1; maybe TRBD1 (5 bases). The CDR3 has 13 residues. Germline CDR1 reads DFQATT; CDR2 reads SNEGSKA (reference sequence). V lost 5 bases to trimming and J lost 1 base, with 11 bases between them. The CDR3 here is CSAGQGPNTEAFF. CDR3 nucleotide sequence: TGCAGTGCTGGTCAGGGTCCGAACACTGAAGCTTTCTTT.

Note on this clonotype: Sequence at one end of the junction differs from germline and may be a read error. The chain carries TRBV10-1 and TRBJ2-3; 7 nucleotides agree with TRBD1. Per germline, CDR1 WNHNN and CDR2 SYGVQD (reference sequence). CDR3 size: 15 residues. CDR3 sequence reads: CTSSESRGRVDTQYF. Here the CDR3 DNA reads TGCACCAGCAGTGAGTCGAGGGGGCGGGTAGATACGCAGTATTTT.

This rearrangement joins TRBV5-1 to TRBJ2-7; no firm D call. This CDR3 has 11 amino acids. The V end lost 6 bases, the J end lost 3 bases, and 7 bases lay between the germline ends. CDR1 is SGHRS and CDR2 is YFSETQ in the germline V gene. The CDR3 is CASTSSYEQYF. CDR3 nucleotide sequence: TGCGCCAGCACCTCGAGCTACGAGCAGTACTTC.

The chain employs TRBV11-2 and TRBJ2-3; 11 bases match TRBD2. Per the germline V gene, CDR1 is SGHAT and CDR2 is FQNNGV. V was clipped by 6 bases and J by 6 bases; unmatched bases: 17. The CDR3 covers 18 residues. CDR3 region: CASSQVRSSGGPGDTQYF. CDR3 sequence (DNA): TGTGCCAGCAGTCAAGTGAGGTCTAGCGGGGGGCCAGGGGATACGCAGTATTTT.

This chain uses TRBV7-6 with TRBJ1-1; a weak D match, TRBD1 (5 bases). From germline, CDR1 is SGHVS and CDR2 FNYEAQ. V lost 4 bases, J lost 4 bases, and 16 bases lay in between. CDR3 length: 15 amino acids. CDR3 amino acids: CASSYTVVGGTEAFF. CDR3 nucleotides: TGTGCCAGCAGCTACACCGTGGTCGGGGGCACTGAAGCTTTCTTT.

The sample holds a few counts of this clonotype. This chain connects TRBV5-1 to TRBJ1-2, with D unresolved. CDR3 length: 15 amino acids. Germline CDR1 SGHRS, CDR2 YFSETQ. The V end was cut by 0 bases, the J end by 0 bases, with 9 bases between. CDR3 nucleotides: TGCGCCAGCAGCTTGGTTCCGGAAACTAACTATGGCTACACCTTC. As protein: CASSLVPETNYGYTF. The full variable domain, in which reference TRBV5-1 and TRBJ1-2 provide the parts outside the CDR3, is KAGVTQTPRYLIKTRGQQVTLSCSPISGHRSVSWYQQTPGQGLQFLFEYFSETQRNKGNFPGRFSGRQFSNSRSEMNVSTLELGDSALYLCASSLVPETNYGYTFGSGTRLTVV.

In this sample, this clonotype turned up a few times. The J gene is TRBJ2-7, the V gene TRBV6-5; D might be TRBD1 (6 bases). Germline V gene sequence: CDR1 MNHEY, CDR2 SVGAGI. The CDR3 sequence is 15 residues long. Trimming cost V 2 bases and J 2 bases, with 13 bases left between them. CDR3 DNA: TGTGCCAGCAGTTACGACAGGCGAAGAACCTACGAGCAGTACTTC. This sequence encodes CASSYDRRRTYEQYF.

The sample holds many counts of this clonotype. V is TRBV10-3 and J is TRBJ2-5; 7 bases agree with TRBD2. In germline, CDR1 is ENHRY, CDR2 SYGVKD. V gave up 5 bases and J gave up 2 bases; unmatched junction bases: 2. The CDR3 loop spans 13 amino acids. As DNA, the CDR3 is TGTGCCATCAGTAGCGGGATTCAAGAGACCCAGTACTTC. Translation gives CAISSGIQETQYF.

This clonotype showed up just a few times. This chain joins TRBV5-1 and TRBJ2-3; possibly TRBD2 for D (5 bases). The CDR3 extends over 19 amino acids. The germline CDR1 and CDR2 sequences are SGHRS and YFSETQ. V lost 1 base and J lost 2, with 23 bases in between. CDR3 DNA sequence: TGCGCCAGCAGCTTGAGCGGTAGGGCGCATGGGAACCCCACAGATACGCAGTATTTT. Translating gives CASSLSGRAHGNPTDTQYF.

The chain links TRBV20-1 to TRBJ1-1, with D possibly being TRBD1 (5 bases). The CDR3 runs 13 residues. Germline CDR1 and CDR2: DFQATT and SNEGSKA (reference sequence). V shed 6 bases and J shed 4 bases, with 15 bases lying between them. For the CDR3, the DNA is TGCAGTGCCACGGGGTCGGGGGGCACTGAAGCTTTCTTT. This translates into CSATGSGGTEAFF.

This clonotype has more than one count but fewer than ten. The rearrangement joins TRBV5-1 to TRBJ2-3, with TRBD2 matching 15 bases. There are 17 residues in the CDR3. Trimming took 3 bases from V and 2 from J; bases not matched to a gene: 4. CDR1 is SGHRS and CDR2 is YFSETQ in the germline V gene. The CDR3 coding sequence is TGCGCCAGCAGCTCCCGGACTAGCGGGGGGGTCACAGATACGCAGTATTTT. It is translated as CASSSRTSGGVTDTQYF.